This TCR beta chain was obtained from a study of T cells after yellow fever vaccination. Study context: Those fractions that held only low numbers of cells were prepared using the SMART-Seq v4 Ultra Low Input RNA kit.

This clonotype was seen only a few times. Antigen: not known. 5'RACE template switching produced TCR cDNA carrying a universal primer site and UMIs. In TCRdb, the 5' RACE reads were re-called with MiXCR into one record per CDR3 protein. The table shows about 260,000 distinct CDR3 sequences, with 5.2% occurring only once. Overall study findings and caveats: Re-detected after boosting: most primary clones, around 96% of CD4 and 80% to 90% of CD8. Researchers cautioned that FACS-sorted repertoires could harbor abundant clonotypes contaminating from the bulk population.

Germline CDR1 SEHNR, CDR2 FQNEAQ (reference sequence). The CDR3 spans 14 residues. Trimming took 4 bases from V and 5 from J; bases not matched to a gene: 6. The sequence derives from a young man who received the YFV17D yellow fever vaccine. The source was CD4+ T cells sorted from PBMCs, collected on the day of the yellow fever booster vaccination. This sequence joins TRBV7-9 and TRBJ2-5; 8 nucleotides align to TRBD2. CDR3 coding DNA: TGTGCCAGCAGCTATAGCGGGGTATTGGAGACCCAGTACTTC. It yields the protein CASSYSGVLETQYF.